The subject of this entry is one TCR beta chain. Its antigen is as yet unknown. The beta constant-region primer was an equimolar mix of two oligonucleotides covering TRBC1 and TRBC2. Ligated cDNA was amplified by four rounds of PCR with nested alpha and beta constant-region primers and SP2. An oligonucleotide with the SP2 primer and a 12-nucleotide UMI was ligated to the cDNA 3' end. In TCRdb, the UMI-ligation and nested PCR reads were re-called with MiXCR into one record per CDR3 protein. The sample lists 30,000 to 40,000 distinct CDR3 sequences; approximately 17% were seen once. V trimming: 1 base; J trimming: 1 base; junction bases outside the gene matches: 2. CDR1 and CDR2 from the germline V gene are SGHDT and YYEEEE. This CDR3 comprises 15 residues. Overnight CMV lysate stimulation of fresh PBMCs defined donor CMV status by CD4+ IFNgamma. Cells stained for CD3, CD4, CD8, CD45RA, CD27 and viability were sorted into four CD45RA/CD27 subsets.

This sample was taken from a study of naive and memory T cell subsets. Study results and caveats: Diversity fell and Gini index rose from naive through CM, EM, EMRA.

The rearrangement joins TRBV5-6 to TRBJ2-1, with 7 bases lining up with TRBD2. The receptor was isolated from a human donor in good health. The source material was effector memory CD4+ T cells from blood. Subset: effector memory, CD45RA- CD27-. This chain's CDR3 is CASSLLAESYNEQFF. Written as DNA, the CDR3 is TGTGCCAGCAGCTTGCTAGCGGAATCCTACAATGAGCAGTTCTTC.